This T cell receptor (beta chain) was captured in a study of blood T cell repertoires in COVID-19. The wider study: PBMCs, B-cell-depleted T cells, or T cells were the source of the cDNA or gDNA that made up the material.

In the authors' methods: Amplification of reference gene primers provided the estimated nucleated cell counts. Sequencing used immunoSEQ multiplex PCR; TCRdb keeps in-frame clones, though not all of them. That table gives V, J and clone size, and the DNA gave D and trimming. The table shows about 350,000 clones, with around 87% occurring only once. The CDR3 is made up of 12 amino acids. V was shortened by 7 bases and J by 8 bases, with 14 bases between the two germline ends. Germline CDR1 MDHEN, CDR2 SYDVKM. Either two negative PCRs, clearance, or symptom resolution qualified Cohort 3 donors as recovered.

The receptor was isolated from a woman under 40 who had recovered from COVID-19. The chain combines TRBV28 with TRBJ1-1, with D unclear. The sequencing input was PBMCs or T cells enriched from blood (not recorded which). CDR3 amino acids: CASMSLPEEAFF. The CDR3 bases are TGTGCCAGCATGTCCCTCCCAGAAGAAGCTTTCTTT.